This T cell receptor beta chain derives from a study of vaccination effects on CD4 cells after COVID-19. Concerning this clone: Antigen: not known.

Repertoires were generated with immunoSEQ multiplex PCR, while TCRdb's copy carries only in-frame clones and drops some. This sample yields roughly 20,000 clones, of which around three quarters are seen a single time; around 16% belongs to the top ten. Sequencing in the ViraFEST assay came after antigen-specific CD4+ T cells had been expanded with viral peptide pools, which were used to stimulate PBMC. Subsequent to less than 13 days of culture, CD4+ T cells were isolated. The V end lost 3 bases, the J end lost 2 bases, and 11 bases lay between the germline ends. This CDR3 region has 14 residues. Germline loops: CDR1 SNHLY, CDR2 FYNNEI.

The receptor's source is a human donor who received a COVID-19 vaccine. The chain is built from TRBV2 and TRBJ2-7; weak D call: TRBD1 (6 bases). Sequencing was performed on CD4+ T cells from PBMCs cultured with HCoV-229E spike peptides, taken before COVID-19 vaccination. CDR3 sequence reads: CASSEQGSTYEQYF. As DNA, the CDR3 is TGTGCCAGCAGTGAGCAGGGGTCAACCTACGAGCAGTACTTC.